This paragraph covers one T cell receptor beta chain sequence. The data stem from a study of Tregs in tolerant kidney transplant recipients. Related graft donors supplied nonmyeloablative bone marrow transplants, and mixed chimerism was transient. CD4+CD25+CD127- Tregs, CD4+CD25- non-Tregs, CD4 and CD8 cells were sorted. Repertoires were generated with immunoSEQ multiplex PCR, while TCRdb's copy carries only in-frame clones and drops some. The repertoire consists of fewer than 60,000 clones, with about 89% occurring once and the leading ten covering about 15%. This CDR3 region has 15 residues. Germline trimming cut 3 bases from V and 8 bases from J; bases unmatched to any gene: 9. The germline V gene encodes CDR1 SGHAT and CDR2 FQNNGV.

The sequence was obtained from a human patient who received a combined kidney and bone marrow transplant. Some T cells may be supplied by the graft donor. The chain has TRBV11-2 and TRBJ2-1, with TRBD2 matching 8 bases. This specimen consisted of CD8+ T cells from blood (PBMCs), obtained 24 months after the transplant. The CDR3 is CASSFGGAGTYEQFF. The CDR3 nucleotides read TGTGCCAGCAGCTTCGGGGGGGCCGGTACCTATGAGCAGTTCTTC.